This TCR beta chain comes out of a study of blood T cell repertoires in COVID-19. Profiled with immunoSEQ multiplex PCR; TCRdb holds only in-frame clones, not every one. This sample has approximately 170,000 clones; approximately 86% occur once, and the top ten carry about 6.9%. V was shortened by 2 bases and J by 7 bases, with 13 bases between the two germline ends. Germline CDR1 is SGHTA and CDR2 is FQGNSA. This CDR3 spans 14 amino acids. Followed longitudinally, the Seattle patients had been enrolled during active infection. Sequencing was done on a sample of peripheral blood. This chain uses TRBV7-2 with TRBJ2-3; D remains unclear. This clonotype was obtained from a man aged 80 or over with COVID-19, enrolled during active disease. The CDR3 DNA sequence: TGTGCCAGCAGCTTAATGGCTACAACTAATACGCAGTATTTT. It is translated as CASSLMATTNTQYF.